This T cell receptor beta chain was sequenced during a study of regulatory T cells in long-lasting Graves disease (dated by TCRdb to the early 2020s). Broadly, across the study: Newly diagnosed Graves' disease patients had taken antithyroid drugs for less than 3 months. A total of about 35 samples underwent TCR sequencing, from some 13 patients with persistent Graves' disease and roughly 20 patients with newly diagnosed Graves' disease. Patients with persistent Graves' disease were compared with patients with newly diagnosed Graves' disease using TCR sequencing and RNA sequencing of peripheral blood. The study was conducted in China and was registered as a clinical trial.

This clonotype was recorded at least ten times. Its antigen remains undetermined. No quality values exist for individual bases; no much larger clone is one base distant. Via the germline V gene (reference sequence), CDR1 is DFQATT and CDR2 SNEGSKA. The CDR3 runs 13 residues from the cysteine to the phenylalanine. The retained sequence is limited to the CDR3, 39 bases, with the frame set at the first base. At the junction V is shortened by 3 bases and J by 1 base, with 7 bases in between. What the authors observed across the whole study: Patients with persistent disease shared more public clonotypes (fewer than 3,000) than newly diagnosed patients did (approximately 990). Compared with newly diagnosed patients, patients with persistent Graves' disease had lower TCR Shannon entropy and fewer highly expanded clones, which suggests clonal expansion. Preferential use of TRBV28, TRBJ1-2 and TRBJ2-5 was observed in persistent disease, whereas TRBV20-1 and TRBJ2-1 were favored in newly diagnosed disease. The study examined only peripheral blood because the primary lesion, thyroid tissue, could not be accessed. As a limitation, the authors acknowledged that the small sample size may reduce accuracy. Sequencing and analysis were restricted to the TCR beta chain.

Library generation was performed with multiplex PCR. Sequenced on an Illumina HiSeq 4000. To build TCR beta libraries, CDR3 regions were amplified by Arm-PCR using iRepertoire HTBI primers. PCR products were gel purified before sequencing. The paper's data handling went like this. Gene usage analysis of CDR3 amino acid clonotypes relied on the 62 TRBV and fewer than 15 TRBJ segments identified across samples. COPE and FqMerger were used to merge filtered high-quality paired reads into contigs. BLAST was used to align contigs to the IMGT TRBV, TRBD and TRBJ reference genes, and CDR3 was defined following IMGT. Any clonotype with a frequency above 0.1% was classified as a highly expanded clone. Repertoire diversity was measured by Shannon entropy, and V-J evenness by the Gini coefficient. Public clonotypes were defined as clonotypes shared by more than one individual. The raw public reads went through TCRdb reprocessing: fastp at Q25, MiXCR clone calling, in-frame beta chains kept. One record per CDR3 amino acid sequence lists the most common genes and DNA. The V and J calls shown here were made by TCRdb, not taken from the authors' results. Present in this sample are more than 300,000 distinct CDR3 sequences, 15% to 19% of which were seen just once. Jointly, the top ten make up roughly 20% of the sample.

Per the publication, the time point label means: newly diagnosed GD, antithyroid drugs for less than 3 months. For both TCR sequencing and RNA sequencing, RNA was extracted from PBMCs using TRIzol. The diagnosis of Graves' disease was made according to American Thyroid Association guidelines. Patients for the study were recruited at an endocrinology department in Xi'an, China. From each patient, nine milliliters of peripheral blood was collected into an EDTA anticoagulant tube. PBMCs were isolated by Ficoll Paque Plus density gradient separation without further T cell sorting. RNA quality was checked with an Agilent 2100 Bioanalyzer and agarose gel, and concentration with a NanoDrop 2000.

This TCR was sampled from a female donor with Graves disease. Sequencing used peripheral blood mononuclear cells (PBMCs), obtained at new diagnosis, from a patient treated with antithyroid drugs. Rearrangement joined TRBV20-1 to TRBJ2-4; the D gene assignment is ambiguous. CDR3 sequence: CSASPWAKNIQYF. The bases are TGCAGTGCTAGTCCGTGGGCCAAAAACATTCAGTACTTC.